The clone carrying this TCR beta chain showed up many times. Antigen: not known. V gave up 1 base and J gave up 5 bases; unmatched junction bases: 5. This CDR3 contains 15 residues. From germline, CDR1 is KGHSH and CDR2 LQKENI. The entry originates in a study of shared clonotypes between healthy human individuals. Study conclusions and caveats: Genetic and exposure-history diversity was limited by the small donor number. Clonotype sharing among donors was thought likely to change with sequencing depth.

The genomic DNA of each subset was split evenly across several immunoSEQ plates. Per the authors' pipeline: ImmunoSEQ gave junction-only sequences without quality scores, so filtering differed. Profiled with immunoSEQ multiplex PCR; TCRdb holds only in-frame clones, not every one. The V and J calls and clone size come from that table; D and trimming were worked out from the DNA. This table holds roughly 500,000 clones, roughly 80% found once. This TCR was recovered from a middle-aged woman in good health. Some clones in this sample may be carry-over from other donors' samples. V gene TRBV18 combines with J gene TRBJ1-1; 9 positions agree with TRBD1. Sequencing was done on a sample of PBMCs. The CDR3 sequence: CASSPLDRGRTEAFF. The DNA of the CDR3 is TGTGCCAGCTCACCACTGGACAGGGGTAGGACTGAAGCTTTCTTT.